One and the same sample provided the 2 T cell receptor beta chains below, sequenced in a study of vaccination effects on CD4 cells after COVID-19. Their cognate antigens are unknown. Sequencing used immunoSEQ multiplex PCR; TCRdb keeps in-frame clones, though not all of them. This sample has about 44,000 clones, with 76% found just once. Scientists isolated CD4+ T cells after a roughly 10-day culture period ended. The individual was infected with SARS-CoV-2 between March and December 2020, as confirmed by PCR. Participants each got two BNT162b2 or mRNA-1273 vaccine doses. This specimen consisted of CD4+ T cells from PBMCs cultured without peptide, obtained after COVID-19 vaccination. These TCRs come from a human donor who had a prior SARS-CoV-2 infection.

The sample holds one count of this clone. In nucleotides, the CDR3 is TGTGCCAGCAGTTTTTTAAGGGGGCCCTATACGCAGTATTTT. The encoded protein is CASSFLRGPYTQYF. This chain uses TRBV27 with TRBJ2-3; 7 nucleotides align to TRBD1. Germline V lookup: CDR1 MNHEY, CDR2 SMNVEV (reference sequence). This CDR3 has 14 amino acids. V lost 3 bases, J lost 7 bases, and 7 bases stayed unmatched.

V is TRBV19 and J is TRBJ1-2; maybe TRBD1 (5 bases). This CDR3 has 14 residues. Germline assignment: CDR1 LNHDA and CDR2 SQIVND (reference sequence). Trimming took 3 bases from V and 0 from J, leaving 8 bases between them. CDR3 nucleotides: TGTGCCAGTAGTATTCGGGGGGCTAACTATGGCTACACCTTC. The encoded protein is CASSIRGANYGYTF.